This T cell receptor beta chain is drawn from a study of blood T cell repertoires in COVID-19. Across the whole study: Sources were T cells, B-cell-depleted T cells, or PBMCs; the material itself was cDNA or gDNA.

With regard to this clone: Other DNA sequences in this specimen translate into the identical CDR3.

The V gene lost 2 bases and the J gene lost 0 bases, with 12 bases spanning the gap. CDR1 is SGDLS, CDR2 YYNGEE, per germline. This CDR3 spans 15 amino acids. Sequencing was performed with immunoSEQ multiplex PCR; in TCRdb, only in-frame clones are kept and a portion is missing. The sample carries about 130,000 clones, roughly 72% recorded once. This sequence joins TRBV9 and TRBJ2-7; D is perhaps TRBD1 (6 bases). The source is a human donor in a cohort sampled during active COVID-19. Sequenced material: peripheral blood. CDR3 nucleotide sequence: TGTGCCAGCAGCGTCGGACAGTCGAGCTCCTACGAGCAGTACTTC. Encoded protein: CASSVGQSSSYEQYF. The full variable domain, its missing parts supplied by reference TRBV9 and TRBJ2-7, is DSGVTQTPKHLITATGQRVTLRCSPRSGDLSVYWYQQSLDQGLQFLIQYYNGEERAKGNILERFSAQQFPDLHSELNLSSLELGDSALYFCASSVGQSSSYEQYFGPGTRLTVT.